This record covers a single T cell receptor beta chain. The record originates from a study of monozygotic twins with inflammatory bowel disease. TCRdb reprocessed the 5' RACE reads; each CDR3 protein has one entry and no DNA is given. This sample lists some 90,000 distinct CDR3 sequences; its ten largest clones have about 8%. CDR1 and CDR2 (germline): SGHAT, FQDESV (reference sequence). The CDR3 is made up of 14 amino acids. The source is a human donor with ulcerative colitis or Crohn's disease, or a healthy co-twin of an affected twin (not recorded which). The sequenced sample consisted of blood. The chain is built from TRBV11-1 and TRBJ2-7; TCRdb outputs TRBD1, but without DNA this stays unchecked. The CDR3 is CASSLDPGNYEQYF.